Following are 17 T cell receptor beta chains from one sample sequenced in a study of CD8 T cells in Susac syndrome. Random hexamers were used to reverse transcribe the RNA input (about 0.5 to 1 ug). TCRdb fed the immunoSEQ multiplex PCR reads into MiXCR, producing one record per CDR3 protein. The sample includes about 100,000 distinct CDR3 sequences, 85% to 95% seen only once; the top ten take roughly 0.32%. The specimen sequenced was CD8+ T cells from PBMCs. The receptors come from a human donor in good health.

V and J are TRBV7-9 and TRBJ2-3, with 8 positions matching TRBD1. Germline loops: CDR1 SEHNR, CDR2 FQNEAQ (reference sequence). V was clipped by 7 bases and J by 0 bases; unmatched bases: 6. CDR3 length equals 15 residues. The CDR3: CASNRGASSTDTQYF. CDR3 bases: TGTGCCAGCAACAGGGGGGCTTCTAGCACAGATACGCAGTATTTT.

The chain carries TRBV6-5 and TRBJ1-2; D not certain. The CDR3 has 17 residues. Germline V gene data show CDR1 as MNHEY and CDR2 as SVGAGI. V gave up 3 bases and J gave up 2 bases, with 19 bases separating them. The CDR3 spells CASSYNGVLSFNYGYTF. The CDR3 DNA is TGTGCCAGCAGTTATAATGGGGTTTTGAGTTTCAACTATGGCTACACCTTC.

This rearrangement joins TRBV4-1 to TRBJ1-2; the D is unclear. V gave up 0 bases and J gave up 7 bases, with 12 bases separating them. Germline-derived CDR1 and CDR2 are MGHRA and YSYEKL. CDR3 length: 14 residues. The CDR3 DNA is TGCGCCAGCAGCCAAGATACGTCTTGGGGTGGCTACACCTTC. It translates to CASSQDTSWGGYTF.

The V gene is TRBV25-1, the J gene TRBJ1-2; D gene uncertain. V was pared by 0 bases and J by 4 bases, with 18 bases between. Germline V CDR1 and CDR2: MGHDK, SYGVNS. CDR3 length: 17 residues. The CDR3 here is CASSEYYFTSAGYGYTF. Written as DNA, the CDR3 is TGTGCCAGCAGTGAATATTATTTCACCTCGGCGGGCTATGGCTACACCTTC.

The rearrangement joins TRBV29-1 to TRBJ1-1; D remains ambiguous. Germline CDR1 reads SQVTM; CDR2 reads ANQGSEA. V gave up 4 bases and J gave up 1 base, with 10 bases separating them. There are 13 residues in the CDR3. Written as DNA, the CDR3 is TGCAGCGTTGTAGTCGGTTGGAACACTGAAGCTTTCTTT. This codes for CSVVVGWNTEAFF. The full variable domain, its missing parts supplied by reference TRBV29-1 and TRBJ1-1, is SAVISQKPSRDICQRGTSLTIQCQVDSQVTMMFWYRQQPGQSLTLIATANQGSEATYESGFVIDKFPISRPNLTFSTLTVSNMSPEDSSIYLCSVVVGWNTEAFFGQGTRLTVV.

A single count supports this clonotype. The chain combines TRBV5-5 with TRBJ2-1, with TRBD2 matching 12 bases. After removal of 4 bases from V and 12 bases from J, the junction contained 8 bases not matched to a gene. Germline loops: CDR1 SGHKS, CDR2 YYEKEE (reference sequence). This CDR3 has 14 residues. Here the CDR3 reads CASSIPSGGAGQFF. The CDR3 coding sequence is TGTGCCAGCAGCATTCCTAGCGGGGGGGCCGGGCAGTTCTTC.

J is TRBJ1-1 and V is TRBV15, with D unresolved. The V and J ends lost 0 bases and 2 bases respectively, with 10 bases between them. CDR1 and CDR2 (germline): LNHNV, YYDKDF (reference sequence). The CDR3 contains 15 residues. The CDR3 sequence is CATSRDPAVNTEAFF. CDR3 nucleotides: TGTGCCACCAGCAGAGATCCGGCGGTTAACACTGAAGCTTTCTTT.

The chain couples TRBV5-1 to TRBJ2-3, with D maybe TRBD1 (6 bases). Germline values: CDR1 SGHRS, CDR2 YFSETQ. There are 16 residues in the CDR3. Trimming removed 4 bases at V and 4 bases at J, with 19 bases between. CDR3 nucleotides: TGCGCCAGCAGCGTAGATACAGGGTACAACGCAGATACGCAGTATTTT. It encodes CASSVDTGYNADTQYF. The entire variable domain, with the rest obtained from reference TRBV5-1 and TRBJ2-3, is as follows: KAGVTQTPRYLIKTRGQQVTLSCSPISGHRSVSWYQQTPGQGLQFLFEYFSETQRNKGNFPGRFSGRQFSNSRSEMNVSTLELGDSALYLCASSVDTGYNADTQYFGPGTRLTVL.

V usage is TRBV27 and J usage is TRBJ1-2; D perhaps matches TRBD1 (5 bases). V was cut by 5 bases and J by 4 bases, with 11 bases left in between. The CDR3 consists of 13 residues. The germline CDR1 and CDR2 sequences are MNHEY and SMNVEV (reference sequence). CDR3 nucleotides: TGTGCCAGCAGTCCTCGGACATTCTATGGCTACACCTTC. Residues: CASSPRTFYGYTF.

The chain has TRBV13 and TRBJ1-2, with D unclear. There are 13 residues in the CDR3. The V end lost 2 bases, the J end lost 6 bases, and 10 bases lay between the germline ends. Germline CDR1 and CDR2: PRHDT and FYEKMQ (reference sequence). The CDR3 spells CASSLSGTDGYTF. The DNA for the CDR3 is TGTGCCAGCAGCTTATCAGGCACGGATGGCTACACCTTC.

CDR3 protein: CASSPDVTTNYGYTF. The CDR3, as DNA: TGTGCCAGCAGCCCCGACGTTACTACCAACTATGGCTACACCTTC. The chain links TRBV14 to TRBJ1-2, with D unclear. Germline loops: CDR1 SGHDN, CDR2 FVKESK. Trimming left V 4 bases short and J 2 bases short, with 14 bases between. This CDR3 has 15 residues.

The chain combines TRBV6-1 with TRBJ2-7; D is unresolved. Between the trimmed V and J ends, which lost 4 bases and 4 bases, there was a span of 14 bases. The CDR3 has 14 amino acids. The V gene's germline CDR1 is MNHNS and CDR2 SASEGT. The CDR3 region has the DNA TGTGCCAGCAGTGTCGGTCCCTTACCTTACGAGCAGTACTTC. Amino acid sequence: CASSVGPLPYEQYF.

This chain joins TRBV7-2 and TRBJ2-7, with D possibly TRBD2 on 7 matching bases. This CDR3 is built from 14 residues. CDR1 SGHTA and CDR2 FQGNSA come from the germline V gene. Trimming removed 5 bases from V and 0 bases from J, with 11 bases in between. CDR3 protein: CASSRGGLSYEQYF. CDR3 DNA sequence: TGTGCCAGCAGCCGCGGGGGCCTCTCCTACGAGCAGTACTTC.

This chain links TRBV10-2 with TRBJ2-7, with D hard to call. Germline V CDR1 and CDR2: WSHSY, SAAADI. V was cut by 7 bases and J by 3 bases, with 7 bases left in between. This CDR3 has 11 amino acids. The CDR3 reads CASMLGYEQYF. The CDR3 DNA reads TGCGCCAGCATGTTGGGCTACGAGCAGTACTTC.

This sequence joins TRBV29-1 and TRBJ2-5; 9 positions agree with TRBD1. The CDR3 loop spans 13 amino acids. V shed 6 bases, J shed 3 bases, and the junction held 5 bases outside the gene matches. Germline CDR1 SQVTM, CDR2 ANQGSEA. In nucleotides, the CDR3 is TGCAGCGTCCCCGGGACAGGGAAAGAGACCCAGTACTTC. This sequence encodes CSVPGTGKETQYF.

The gene calls are TRBV7-9 and TRBJ1-1; 9 bases match TRBD1. This CDR3 region has 14 residues. CDR1 and CDR2 from the germline V gene are SEHNR and FQNEAQ (reference sequence). V gave up 6 bases and J gave up 5 bases; unmatched junction bases: 7. The CDR3 DNA is TGTGCCAGCAGGCAACCGGGACAGGGAACTGAAGCTTTCTTT. Translating it yields CASRQPGQGTEAFF.

The rearrangement joins TRBV7-9 to TRBJ2-5; possible D gene TRBD1, 5 bases. This CDR3 spans 15 amino acids. V lost 4 bases to trimming and J lost 4 bases, with 16 bases between them. Germline V lookup: CDR1 SEHNR, CDR2 FQNEAQ (reference sequence). The CDR3: CASSSQGIDGETQYF. CDR3 in DNA: TGTGCCAGCAGCTCCCAGGGTATAGATGGAGAGACCCAGTACTTC.